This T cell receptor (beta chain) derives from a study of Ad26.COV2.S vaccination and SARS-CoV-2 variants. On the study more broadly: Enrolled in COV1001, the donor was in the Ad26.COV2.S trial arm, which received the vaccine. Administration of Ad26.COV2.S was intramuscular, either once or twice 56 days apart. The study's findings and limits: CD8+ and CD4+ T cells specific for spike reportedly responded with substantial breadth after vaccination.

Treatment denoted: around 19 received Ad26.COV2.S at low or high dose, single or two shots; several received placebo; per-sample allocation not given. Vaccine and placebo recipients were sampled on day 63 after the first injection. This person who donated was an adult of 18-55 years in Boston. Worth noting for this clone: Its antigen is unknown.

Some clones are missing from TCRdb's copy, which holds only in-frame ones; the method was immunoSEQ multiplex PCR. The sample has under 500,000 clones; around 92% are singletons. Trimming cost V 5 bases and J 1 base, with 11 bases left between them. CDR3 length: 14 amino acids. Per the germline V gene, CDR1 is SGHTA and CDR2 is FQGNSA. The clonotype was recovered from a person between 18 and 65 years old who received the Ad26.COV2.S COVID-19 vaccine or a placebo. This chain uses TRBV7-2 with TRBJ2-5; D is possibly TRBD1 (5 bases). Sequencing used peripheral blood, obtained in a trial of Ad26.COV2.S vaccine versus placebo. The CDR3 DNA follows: TGTGCCAGCAGCAGGGGTCTTACCCAAGAGACCCAGTACTTC. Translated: CASSRGLTQETQYF. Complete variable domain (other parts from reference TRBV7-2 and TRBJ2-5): GAGVSQSPSNKVTEKGKDVELRCDPISGHTALYWYRQSLGQGLEFLIYFQGNSAPDKSGLPSDRFSAERTGGSVSTLTIQRTQQEDSAVYLCASSRGLTQETQYFGPGTRLLVL.